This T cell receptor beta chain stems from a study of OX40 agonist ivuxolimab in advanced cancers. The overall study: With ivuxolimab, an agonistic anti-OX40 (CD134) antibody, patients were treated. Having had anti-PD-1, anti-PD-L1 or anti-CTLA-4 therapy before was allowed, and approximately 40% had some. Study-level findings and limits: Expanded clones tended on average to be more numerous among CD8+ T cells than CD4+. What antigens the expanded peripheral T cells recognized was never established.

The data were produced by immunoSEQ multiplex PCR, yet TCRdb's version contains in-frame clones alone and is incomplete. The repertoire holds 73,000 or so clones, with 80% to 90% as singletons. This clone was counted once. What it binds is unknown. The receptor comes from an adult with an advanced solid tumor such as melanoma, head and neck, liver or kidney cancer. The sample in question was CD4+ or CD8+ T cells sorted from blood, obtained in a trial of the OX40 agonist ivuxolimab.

The CDR3, as DNA: TGTGCCTGGAGTGTAAGGAGTAATAGCAATCAGCCCCAGCATTTT. Translating gives CAWSVRSNSNQPQHF. V usage is TRBV30 and J usage is TRBJ1-5; D is unclear. Trimming took off 0 bases at V and 0 bases at J, with 9 bases between the two ends. Germline loops: CDR1 GTSNPN, CDR2 SVGIG (reference sequence). The CDR3 has 15 residues. Supplemented by reference TRBV30 and TRBJ1-5, the full variable domain reads SQTIHQWPATLVQPVGSPLSLECTVEGTSNPNLYWYRQAAGRGLQLLFYSVGIGQISSEVPQNLSASRPQDRQFILSSKKLLLSDSGFYLCAWSVRSNSNQPQHFGDGTRLSIL.